This entry describes one T cell receptor beta chain. What it binds is not known. The source of the sample is a study of shared clonotypes between healthy human individuals. Broader study findings: Tissues were not sampled, only blood, and their repertoires likely differ.

Assay: immunoSEQ multiplex PCR; the TCRdb copy retains only in-frame clones and omits some. The sample consists of some 2,500,000 clones, over 85% of them appearing once. What was sequenced was naive CD4+ T cells from PBMCs. As to subset: CD45RA+ positively selected. The TCR originated in a young man in good health. Some clones in this sample may be carry-over from other donors' samples.

CDR3 sequence reads: CSVRPAVFYGYTF. In DNA form, the CDR3 reads TGCAGCGTTCGGCCAGCCGTATTCTATGGCTACACCTTC. This sequence joins TRBV29-1 and TRBJ1-2; D not resolved. CDR3 size: 13 residues. The V gene lost 5 bases and the J gene lost 4 bases, with 14 bases spanning the gap. The germline CDR1 and CDR2 sequences are SQVTM and ANQGSEA.